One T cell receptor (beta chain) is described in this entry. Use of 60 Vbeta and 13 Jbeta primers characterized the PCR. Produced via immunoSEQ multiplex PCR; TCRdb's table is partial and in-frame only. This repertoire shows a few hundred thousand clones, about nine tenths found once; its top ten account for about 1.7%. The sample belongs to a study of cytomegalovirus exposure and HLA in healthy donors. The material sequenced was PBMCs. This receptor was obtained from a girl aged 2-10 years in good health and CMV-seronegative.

The CDR3 sequence is CASRPGGTGELFF. CDR3 sequence (DNA): TGTGCCAGCAGACCAGGGGGGACCGGGGAGCTGTTTTTT. The V and J genes are TRBV6-5 and TRBJ2-2; D is possibly TRBD1 (7 bases). CDR1 MNHEY and CDR2 SVGAGI come from the germline V gene. This CDR3 has 13 amino acids. Trimming removed 6 bases at V and 5 bases at J, with 10 bases between.